Listed here are 27 T cell receptor beta chains from one sample, sequenced in a study of T cells in Graves' hyperthyroidism and ophthalmopathy. What was amplified from RNA transcripts were TCR beta CDR3 regions. The HTBI primer set was used in a first-round RT-PCR of the TCR CDR3. TCRdb reprocessed the multiplex PCR reads with MiXCR, giving one entry per CDR3 protein. The data contain 250,000 to 300,000 distinct CDR3 sequences, roughly 19% of them singletons. The sequenced sample was blood. The source is a man aged 45-65 years with Graves' ophthalmopathy.

CDR3 in DNA: TGTGCCAGCAGTCCAATGGGACAGGGCTCCTACAATGAGCAGTTCTTC. Protein product: CASSPMGQGSYNEQFF. The chain joins TRBV6-4 to TRBJ2-1; 9 bases agree with TRBD1. This CDR3 spans 16 amino acids. Germline V lookup: CDR1 MRHNA, CDR2 SNTAGT. Trimming cost V 5 bases and J 0 bases; bases outside gene matches: 5.

The chain employs TRBV3-1 and TRBJ2-1, with 9 bases lining up with TRBD2. The CDR3 contains 20 residues. Trimming cost V 4 bases and J 0 bases; bases outside gene matches: 16. CDR1 LGHDT and CDR2 YNNKEL come from the germline V gene (reference sequence). This CDR3 is CASSLPHGAGGRSSYNEQFF. In DNA, the CDR3 is TGTGCCAGCAGCCTTCCCCATGGGGCGGGAGGGCGGAGCTCCTACAATGAGCAGTTCTTC.

The chain has TRBV20-1 and TRBJ1-6, with 10 bases fitting TRBD1. Germline V CDR1 and CDR2: DFQATT, SNEGSKA (reference sequence). Germline trimming cut 6 bases from V and 4 bases from J; bases unmatched to any gene: 6. CDR3 length: 15 residues. The CDR3, as DNA: TGCAGTGCCAAACCGGGACAGGGGTATAATTCACCCCTCCACTTT. Protein product: CSAKPGQGYNSPLHF.

There are many counts of this clonotype. The chain employs TRBV3-1 and TRBJ1-5; D uncertain. CDR3 length: 14 residues. Germline V CDR1 and CDR2: LGHDT, YNNKEL (reference sequence). V lost 4 bases, J lost 8 bases, and 15 bases lay in between. CDR3 sequence: CASSPRAVHEPQHF. The CDR3 nucleotides are TGTGCCAGCAGCCCGCGGGCAGTACATGAGCCCCAGCATTTT.

The chain couples TRBV19 to TRBJ2-6; 7 positions agree with TRBD1. Germline V gene sequence: CDR1 LNHDA, CDR2 SQIVND (reference sequence). This CDR3 has 19 residues. Trimming removed 4 bases from V and 0 bases from J; junction bases left unmatched: 12. Here the CDR3 reads CASSTQGQRTFSGANVLTF. In DNA form, the CDR3 reads TGTGCCAGTAGTACTCAGGGACAGCGTACCTTCTCTGGGGCCAACGTCCTGACTTTC. Variable domain in full (rest from reference TRBV19 and TRBJ2-6): DGGITQSPKYLFRKEGQNVTLSCEQNLNHDAMYWYRQDPGQGLRLIYYSQIVNDFQKGDIAEGYSVSREKKESFPLTVTSAQKNPTAFYLCASSTQGQRTFSGANVLTFGAGSRLTVL.

The CDR3 DNA is TGTGCCAGCAGCACTTCAGGGGATTCACCCCTCCACTTT. Residues: CASSTSGDSPLHF. The V and J genes are TRBV11-1 and TRBJ1-6, with a weak D call TRBD1 (6 bases). CDR1 SGHAT and CDR2 FQDESV come from the germline V gene (reference sequence). The CDR3 totals 13 residues. The V end lost 5 bases, the J end lost 8 bases, and 10 bases lay between the germline ends. Drawing the rest from reference TRBV11-1 and TRBJ1-6, the complete variable domain is EAEVAQSPRYKITEKSQAVAFWCDPISGHATLYWYRQILGQGPELLVQFQDESVVDDSQLPKDRFSAERLKGVDSTLKIQPAELGDSAMYLCASSTSGDSPLHFGNGTRLTVT.

The rearrangement joins TRBV28 to TRBJ2-1; 10 bases are shared with TRBD2. Trimming cost V 3 bases and J 9 bases; bases outside gene matches: 11. CDR1 and CDR2 (germline): MDHEN, SYDVKM. This CDR3 comprises 16 residues. DNA of the CDR3: TGTGCCAGCAGTTTGTCAGGGCTAGCGGGAGTCGTTGAGCAGTTCTTC. Protein sequence: CASSLSGLAGVVEQFF.

CDR3 sequence reads: CSARLAGAGNYEQYF. The CDR3 DNA reads TGCAGTGCTAGACTAGCGGGAGCTGGGAACTACGAGCAGTACTTC. The chain employs TRBV20-1 and TRBJ2-7; 10 nucleotides match TRBD2. The CDR3 covers 15 residues. Germline V gene sequence: CDR1 DFQATT, CDR2 SNEGSKA (reference sequence). The ends lost 2 bases at V and 3 bases at J; junction bases unmatched: 7.

This chain joins TRBV12-3 or TRBV12-4 and TRBJ2-1; D not resolved. The CDR3 length is 12 residues. Trimming removed 6 bases from V and 7 bases from J, with 10 bases in between. The CDR3 DNA reads as TGTGCCAGCAGACCCGACACAAATGAGCAGTTCTTC. It codes for CASRPDTNEQFF.

In this sample, this clonotype turned up a few times. The chain couples TRBV24-1 to TRBJ2-1, with D perhaps assigned TRBD1 or TRBD2 (6 bases each). The V and J ends lost 9 bases and 9 bases respectively, with 14 bases between them. The CDR3 is made up of 12 amino acids. Germline loops: CDR1 KGHDR, CDR2 SFDVKD. Here the CDR3 reads CATRGLRGEQFF. In DNA, the CDR3 is TGTGCCACCCGGGGGCTTCGGGGTGAGCAGTTCTTC.

This clonotype showed up many times. The chain links TRBV15 to TRBJ2-7, with TRBD2 identical over 14 bases. J gave up 2 bases and V 0 bases, and 0 bases lay outside the gene matches. The CDR3 is 16 residues long. Germline-derived CDR1 and CDR2 are LNHNV and YYDKDF (reference sequence). The CDR3 here is CATSREGLAGAYEQYF. CDR3 coding DNA: TGTGCCACCAGCAGAGAGGGACTAGCGGGAGCCTACGAGCAGTACTTC.

There are many counts of this clonotype. The DNA for the CDR3 is TGCGCCAGCAGCCAAGAGGGGTCAGATACGCAGTATTTT. Its translation is CASSQEGSDTQYF. The chain links TRBV4-1 to TRBJ2-3; D uncertain. This CDR3 is 13 amino acids long. CDR1 is MGHRA, CDR2 YSYEKL, per germline. V shed 0 bases and J shed 4 bases, with 5 bases lying between them.

At least ten counts were recorded for this clonotype. This chain uses TRBV5-8 with TRBJ1-5, with D uncertain. Trimming stripped 2 bases from V and 0 bases from J, with 6 bases between. Per the germline V gene, CDR1 is SGHTS and CDR2 is YDEGEE. The CDR3 extends over 14 amino acids. In DNA form, the CDR3 reads TGTGCCAGCAGCTTCGGCGGTAGCAATCAGCCCCAGCATTTT. This gives the protein CASSFGGSNQPQHF.

This clonotype was detected many times. V usage is TRBV5-1 and J usage is TRBJ2-7; D remains unclear. Deletions cut 0 bases from V and 5 bases from J, with 21 bases between. The CDR3 consists of 17 residues. Germline V CDR1 and CDR2: SGHRS, YFSETQ. This CDR3 reads CASSLVVGSFRVDEQYF. The CDR3 DNA sequence: TGCGCCAGCAGCTTGGTCGTGGGATCATTTCGGGTGGACGAGCAGTACTTC.

The chain recombines TRBV15 with TRBJ2-5; 7 nucleotides match TRBD2. J gave up 2 bases and V 1 base, and 4 bases lay outside the gene matches. This CDR3 spans 15 amino acids. Germline assignment: CDR1 LNHNV and CDR2 YYDKDF (reference sequence). CDR3 sequence reads: CATSRAPGGQETQYF. Written as DNA, the CDR3 is TGTGCCACCAGCAGAGCCCCGGGAGGACAAGAGACCCAGTACTTC.

There are a few counts of this clonotype. The rearrangement uses TRBV28 and TRBJ2-1; the match to TRBD2 covers 11 bases. The CDR3 is 16 amino acids. Losses at the gene ends were 5 bases for V and 4 bases for J; bases not matched to a gene: 7. CDR1 and CDR2 (germline): MDHEN, SYDVKM. CDR3 nucleotide sequence: TGTGCCAGCAGTCCAGGAGGGACTAGCGGTTACAATGAGCAGTTCTTC. Encoded protein: CASSPGGTSGYNEQFF.

The chain is built from TRBV6-1 and TRBJ2-7; no definite D call. Looked up from germline, CDR1 is MNHNS and CDR2 is SASEGT. Trimming removed 5 bases at V and 3 bases at J, with 17 bases between. The CDR3 runs 15 residues. Here the CDR3 reads CASSPFVSKHYEQYF. The CDR3 DNA is TGTGCCAGCAGTCCCTTTGTCTCAAAGCACTACGAGCAGTACTTC.

V and J are TRBV12-3 or TRBV12-4 and TRBJ1-5; D may be TRBD1 (5 bases). CDR3 length equals 14 residues. Trimming removed 8 bases from V and 0 bases from J, with 11 bases in between. DNA of the CDR3: TGTGCCAGCCGCTTCGGGGGTAGCAATCAGCCCCAGCATTTT. Translated, it gives CASRFGGSNQPQHF.

There are many counts of this clonotype. The J gene is TRBJ1-5, the V gene TRBV3-1; possible D gene TRBD1, 6 bases. This CDR3 comprises 15 residues. Trimming stripped 1 base from V and 3 bases from J, with 10 bases between. Per the germline V gene, CDR1 is LGHDT and CDR2 is YNNKEL (reference sequence). CDR3 residues: CASSQGPGDNQPQHF. As DNA, the CDR3 is TGTGCCAGCAGCCAAGGTCCAGGGGACAATCAGCCCCAGCATTTT.

The V call is TRBV15, the J call TRBJ2-5, with 14 bases that match TRBD2. CDR1 is LNHNV and CDR2 is YYDKDF in the germline V gene (reference sequence). V shed 2 bases and J 5 bases; nucleotides not matched to a gene: 16. CDR3 length equals 20 residues. The chain's CDR3 is CATSRTPTSGRAGPGETQYF. The DNA for the CDR3 is TGTGCCACCAGCAGAACCCCGACTAGCGGGAGGGCCGGTCCAGGGGAGACCCAGTACTTC. The complete variable domain, with remaining parts taken from reference TRBV15 and TRBJ2-5, reads DAMVIQNPRYQVTQFGKPVTLSCSQTLNHNVMYWYQQKSSQAPKLLFHYYDKDFNNEADTPDNFQSRRPNTSFCFLDIRSPGLGDTAMYLCATSRTPTSGRAGPGETQYFGPGTRLLVL.

This chain connects TRBV6-1 to TRBJ1-4; tentative D call: TRBD1 (5 bases). In germline, CDR1 is MNHNS, CDR2 SASEGT. The CDR3 covers 14 residues. The V end was cut by 7 bases, the J end by 8 bases, with 17 bases between. This CDR3 reads CASMGGREGEKLFF. As DNA, the CDR3 is TGTGCCAGCATGGGTGGCAGGGAGGGGGAAAAACTGTTTTTT.

V and J are TRBV19 and TRBJ1-1; maybe TRBD1 (6 bases). V dropped 7 bases and J dropped 5 bases, with 20 bases sitting between them. The germline V gene encodes CDR1 LNHDA and CDR2 SQIVND (reference sequence). The CDR3 has 15 residues. The CDR3 reads CASMTQIGGETEAFF. CDR3 bases: TGTGCCAGTATGACCCAAATAGGGGGTGAGACTGAAGCTTTCTTT.

To note about this clonotype: One base away lies a much larger clone, so this may be a sequencing read error. The V call is TRBV28, the J call TRBJ2-1; D not certain. Germline-derived CDR1 and CDR2 are MDHEN and SYDVKM. The V and J ends lost 6 bases and 4 bases respectively, with 16 bases between them. The CDR3 extends over 15 amino acids. CDR3 DNA: TGTGCCAGCAGATCACAAAGAGGACCTTACAATGAGCAGTTCTTC. It specifies CASRSQRGPYNEQFF.

This chain uses TRBV20-1 with TRBJ2-2; 10 bases are a match to TRBD2. Germline V gives CDR1 DFQATT, CDR2 SNEGSKA (reference sequence). The CDR3 consists of 15 residues. The junction had 7 bases not matched to a gene; V was cut back by 3 bases and J by 6 bases. CDR3 protein: CSARVAGGVAGELFF. The CDR3 region has the DNA TGCAGTGCTAGGGTAGCGGGAGGAGTCGCCGGGGAGCTGTTTTTT.

This clonotype was counted ten times or more. J is TRBJ1-1 and V is TRBV27; TRBD1 agrees at 9 bases. The length of the CDR3 is 17 residues. Trimming removed 4 bases from V and 6 bases from J; junction bases left unmatched: 15. From germline, CDR1 is MNHEY and CDR2 SMNVEV (reference sequence). CDR3 nucleotide sequence: TGTGCCAGCAGTTCCCTCGGGACAGGGTCAACCGGAGCTGAAGCTTTCTTT. It encodes CASSSLGTGSTGAEAFF.

This clonotype was seen a few times. The V call is TRBV20-1, the J call TRBJ1-2, with D hard to call. The CDR3 runs to 11 residues. V lost 8 bases to trimming and J lost 3 bases, with 10 bases between them. Germline assignment: CDR1 DFQATT and CDR2 SNEGSKA (reference sequence). The CDR3 sequence is CSPDGDYGYTF. The CDR3 DNA sequence: TGCAGTCCCGACGGTGACTATGGCTACACCTTC.

This clonotype was seen a few times. The genes are TRBV12-3 or TRBV12-4 and TRBJ2-7, with D possibly matching TRBD2 (5 bases). Trimming left V 0 bases short and J 4 bases short, with 10 bases between. This CDR3 has 14 residues. The CDR3 spells CASSLAGDTYEQYF. In DNA, the CDR3 is TGTGCCAGCAGTTTAGCGGGAGATACGTACGAGCAGTACTTC.